This T cell receptor (beta chain) was identified in a study of T-cell memory formation after mild COVID-19 (dated by TCRdb to the early 2020s). Turning to the overall study: TCR sequence clusters from the two donors were largely donor specific. Longitudinal TCRalpha and TCRbeta repertoire sequencing tracked T-cell clones expanding and contracting after mild COVID-19 in a couple of donors. Two young, previously healthy adult volunteers made up the cohort, one male and one female.

Trimming at the junction amounts to 0 bases on V and 2 bases on J, and the germline ends lie 13 bases apart. The CDR3 goes from the cysteine to the phenylalanine over 16 residues. The entry retains the CDR3 DNA only, 48 bases that are in frame from base 1. CDR1 is given as SGHRS and CDR2 as YFSETQ, both from the germline V gene. These reads were obtained on an Illumina NovaSeq 6000. cDNA libraries for TCRalpha and TCRbeta were prepared by 5'RACE using constant-segment primers, with sample barcodes and unique molecular identifiers added. RNA was extracted from every sample with Trizol reagent. Libraries were amplified in two PCR steps, with a second sample barcode and Illumina TruSeq adapters added in the second step. Libraries were sequenced on an Illumina NovaSeq with 2 x 150 bp paired-end reads. In the source study's methods: With migec v1.2.7, reads were demultiplexed and then collapsed into UMI-guided consensus sequences. Using mixcr v2.1.11, the UMI consensuses were aligned to TRA and TRB V and J templates and assembled into clonotypes. A clonotype was counted as expanded or contracted only if both edgeR and NoisET called the change significant, with noise models trained on biological replicates. For edgeR calls, the cutoffs were a false discovery rate-adjusted p below 0.01 and a log2 fold-change threshold of 1. As an exploratory analysis of dynamics, max-normalized trajectories of the 1000 most abundant clonotypes were examined by PCA with hierarchical clustering. Separately sequenced CD4+ and CD8+ repertoires were used to assign the CD4 or CD8 phenotype of responding clones. The public reads were reprocessed in TCRdb via fastp at Q25 and MiXCR, keeping in-frame beta chains. One record per CDR3 amino acid sequence lists the most common genes and DNA. V and J calls and clone size were set by TCRdb, not the authors. This sample holds a few hundred thousand distinct CDR3 sequences; 13% to 15% were observed only once. 20% to 25% of the sample belongs to the ten largest clones.

PBMCs were isolated by Ficoll-Paque density gradient centrifugation. Broader findings and caveats from the paper: Some responding clones were detected in pre-infection memory, suggesting pre-existing cross-reactive memory T cells joined the SARS-CoV-2 response. SARS-CoV-2 specificity of the second-wave clones peaking on day 37 was not confirmed. Only two mild cases were covered in the study, and larger cohorts including severe cases with pre-infection samples were considered necessary. From day 15 to 85, contracting clones showed balanced CD4/CD8 phenotypes, whereas a second wave of clones that expanded from day 15 to 37 leaned towards CD4+. Contracting CD4+ clones appeared mostly in the CM and EM memory subsets, whereas CD8+ clones were enriched in EMRA.

As for this clonotype: Its recognized antigen is unknown. Base qualities were left out, and no much larger clone turns up one base away.

Sample: PBMCs or a T cell subset sorted from them (not recorded which). The chain is encoded by TRBV5-1 joined to TRBJ2-3, and perhaps TRBD2 as D gene, on 6 matching bases. The sequence was obtained from a man aged 18 to 35 who had mild COVID-19 (a few samples of this study predate the infection). The sample titles of this study are shuffled in the database, so cell type and time point are left out; the donor was told from shared clones. The sequenced DNA is TGCGCCAGCAGCTTGGAGGGTAGCGGATTCACAGATACGCAGTATTTT. Translated, it reads CASSLEGSGFTDTQYF.